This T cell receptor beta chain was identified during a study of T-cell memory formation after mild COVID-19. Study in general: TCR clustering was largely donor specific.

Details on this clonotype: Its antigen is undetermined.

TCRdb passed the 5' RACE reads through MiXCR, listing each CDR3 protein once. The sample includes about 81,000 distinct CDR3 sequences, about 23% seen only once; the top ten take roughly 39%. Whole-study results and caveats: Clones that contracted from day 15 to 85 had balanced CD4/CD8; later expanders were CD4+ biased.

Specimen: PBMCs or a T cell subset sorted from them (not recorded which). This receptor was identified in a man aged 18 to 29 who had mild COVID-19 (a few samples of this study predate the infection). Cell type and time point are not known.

CDR3 protein: CATSVRDRGFPGELFF. DNA for the CDR3: TGTGCCACCAGCGTCCGGGACAGGGGTTTCCCCGGGGAGCTGTTTTTT. The chain links TRBV15 to TRBJ2-2; 10 nucleotides agree with TRBD1. Per germline, CDR1 LNHNV and CDR2 YYDKDF (reference sequence). CDR3 size: 16 residues. V was pared by 5 bases and J by 6 bases, with 9 bases of the junction left unmatched.